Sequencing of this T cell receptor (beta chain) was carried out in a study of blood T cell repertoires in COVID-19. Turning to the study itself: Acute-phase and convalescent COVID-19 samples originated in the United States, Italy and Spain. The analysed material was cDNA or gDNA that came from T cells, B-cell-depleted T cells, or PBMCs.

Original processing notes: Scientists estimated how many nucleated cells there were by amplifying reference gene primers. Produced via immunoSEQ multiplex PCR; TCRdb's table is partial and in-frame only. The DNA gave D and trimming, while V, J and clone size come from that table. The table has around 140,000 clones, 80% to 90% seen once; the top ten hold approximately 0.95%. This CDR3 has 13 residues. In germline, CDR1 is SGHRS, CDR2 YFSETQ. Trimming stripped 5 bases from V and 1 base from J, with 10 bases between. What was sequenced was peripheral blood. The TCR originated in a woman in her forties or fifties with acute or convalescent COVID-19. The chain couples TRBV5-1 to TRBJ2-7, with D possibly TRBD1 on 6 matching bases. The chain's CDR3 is CASRVGGSYEQYF. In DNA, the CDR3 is TGCGCCAGCAGGGTAGGGGGATCCTACGAGCAGTACTTC. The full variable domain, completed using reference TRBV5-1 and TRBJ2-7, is KAGVTQTPRYLIKTRGQQVTLSCSPISGHRSVSWYQQTPGQGLQFLFEYFSETQRNKGNFPGRFSGRQFSNSRSEMNVSTLELGDSALYLCASRVGGSYEQYFGPGTRLTVT.